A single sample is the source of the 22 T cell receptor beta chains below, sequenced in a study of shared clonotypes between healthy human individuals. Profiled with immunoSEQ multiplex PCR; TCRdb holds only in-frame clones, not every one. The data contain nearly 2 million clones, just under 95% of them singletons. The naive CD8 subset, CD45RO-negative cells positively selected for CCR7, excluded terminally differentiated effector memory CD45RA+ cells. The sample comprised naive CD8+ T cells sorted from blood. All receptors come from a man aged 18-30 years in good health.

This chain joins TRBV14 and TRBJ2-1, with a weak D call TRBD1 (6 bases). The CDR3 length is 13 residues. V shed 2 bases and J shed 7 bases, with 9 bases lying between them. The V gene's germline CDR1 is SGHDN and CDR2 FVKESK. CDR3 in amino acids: CASSQMRGNEQFF. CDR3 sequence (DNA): TGTGCCAGCAGCCAAATGAGGGGGAATGAGCAGTTCTTC.

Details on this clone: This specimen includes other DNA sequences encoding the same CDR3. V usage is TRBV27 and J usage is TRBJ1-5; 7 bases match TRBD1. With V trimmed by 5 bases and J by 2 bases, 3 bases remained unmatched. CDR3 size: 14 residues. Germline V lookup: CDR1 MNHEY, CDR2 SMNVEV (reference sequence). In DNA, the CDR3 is TGTGCCAGCAGTCTTACAGGGGGCAATCAGCCCCAGCATTTT. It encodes CASSLTGGNQPQHF.

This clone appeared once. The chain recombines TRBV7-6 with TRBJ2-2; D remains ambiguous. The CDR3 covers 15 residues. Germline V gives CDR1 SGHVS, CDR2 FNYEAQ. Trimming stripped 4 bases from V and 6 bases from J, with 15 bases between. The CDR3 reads CASSSYPDGAGELFF. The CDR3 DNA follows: TGTGCCAGCAGCTCCTACCCCGACGGCGCCGGGGAGCTGTTTTTT.

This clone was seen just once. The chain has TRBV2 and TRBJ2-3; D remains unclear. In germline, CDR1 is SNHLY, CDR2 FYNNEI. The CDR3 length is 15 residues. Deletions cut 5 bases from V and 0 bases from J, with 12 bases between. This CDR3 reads CASSPRAASTDTQYF. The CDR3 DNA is TGTGCCAGCAGTCCCCGGGCAGCTAGCACAGATACGCAGTATTTT.

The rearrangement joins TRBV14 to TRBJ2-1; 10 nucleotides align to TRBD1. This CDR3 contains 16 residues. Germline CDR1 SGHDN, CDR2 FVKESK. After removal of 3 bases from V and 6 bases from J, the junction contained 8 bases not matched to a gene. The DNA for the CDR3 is TGTGCCAGCAGCCATGGGACAGGGGCATTTCCCAATGAGCAGTTCTTC. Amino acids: CASSHGTGAFPNEQFF.

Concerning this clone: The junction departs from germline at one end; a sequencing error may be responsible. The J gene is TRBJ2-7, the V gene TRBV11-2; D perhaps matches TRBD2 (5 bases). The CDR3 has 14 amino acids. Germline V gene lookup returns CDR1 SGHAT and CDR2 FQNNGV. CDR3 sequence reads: CASSFWESTYEQYF. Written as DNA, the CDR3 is TGTGCTAGCAGCTTCTGGGAGAGTACCTACGAGCAGTACTTC.

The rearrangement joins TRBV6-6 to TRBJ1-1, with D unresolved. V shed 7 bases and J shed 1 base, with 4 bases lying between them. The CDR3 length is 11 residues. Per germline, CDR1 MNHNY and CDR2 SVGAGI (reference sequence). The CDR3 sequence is CASKGNTEAFF. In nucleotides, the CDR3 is TGTGCCAGCAAGGGGAACACTGAAGCTTTCTTT.

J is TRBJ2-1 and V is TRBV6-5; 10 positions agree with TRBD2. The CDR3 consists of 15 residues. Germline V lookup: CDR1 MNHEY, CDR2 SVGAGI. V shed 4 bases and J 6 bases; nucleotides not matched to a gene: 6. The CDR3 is CASSFRAGGTNEQFF. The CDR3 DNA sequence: TGTGCCAGCAGTTTTCGAGCGGGGGGGACCAATGAGCAGTTCTTC.

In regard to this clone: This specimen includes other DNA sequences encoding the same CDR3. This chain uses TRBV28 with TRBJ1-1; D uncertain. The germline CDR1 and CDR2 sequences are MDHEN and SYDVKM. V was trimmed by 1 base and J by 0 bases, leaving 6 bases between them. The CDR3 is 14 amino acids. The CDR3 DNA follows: TGTGCCAGCAGTTTATCACTGATGAACACTGAAGCTTTCTTT. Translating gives CASSLSLMNTEAFF. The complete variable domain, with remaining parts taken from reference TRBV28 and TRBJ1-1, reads DVKVTQSSRYLVKRTGEKVFLECVQDMDHENMFWYRQDPGLGLRLIYFSYDVKMKEKGDIPEGYSVSREKKERFSLILESASTNQTSMYLCASSLSLMNTEAFFGQGTRLTVV.

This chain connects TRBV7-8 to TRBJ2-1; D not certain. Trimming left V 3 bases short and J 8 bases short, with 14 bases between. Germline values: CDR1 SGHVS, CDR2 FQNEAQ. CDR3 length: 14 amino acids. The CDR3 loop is CASSFLTPKDEQFF. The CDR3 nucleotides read TGTGCCAGCAGCTTCTTAACCCCCAAGGATGAGCAGTTCTTC.

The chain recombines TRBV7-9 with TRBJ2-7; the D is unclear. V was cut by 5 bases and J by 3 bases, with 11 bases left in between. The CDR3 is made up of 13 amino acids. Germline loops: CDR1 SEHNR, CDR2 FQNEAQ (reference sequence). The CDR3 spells CASSSDIFYEQYF. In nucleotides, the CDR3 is TGTGCCAGCAGCAGCGACATCTTCTACGAGCAGTACTTC. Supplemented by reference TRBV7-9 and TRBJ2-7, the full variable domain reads DTGVSQNPRHKITKRGQNVTFRCDPISEHNRLYWYRQTLGQGPEFLTYFQNEAQLEKSRLLSDRFSAERPKGSFSTLEIQRTEQGDSAMYLCASSSDIFYEQYFGPGTRLTVT.

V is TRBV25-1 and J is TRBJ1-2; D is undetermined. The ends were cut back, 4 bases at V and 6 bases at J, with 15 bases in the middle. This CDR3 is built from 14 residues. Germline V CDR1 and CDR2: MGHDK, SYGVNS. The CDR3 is CASSVTTDIDGYTF. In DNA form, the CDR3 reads TGTGCCAGCAGTGTGACCACGGATATTGATGGCTACACCTTC.

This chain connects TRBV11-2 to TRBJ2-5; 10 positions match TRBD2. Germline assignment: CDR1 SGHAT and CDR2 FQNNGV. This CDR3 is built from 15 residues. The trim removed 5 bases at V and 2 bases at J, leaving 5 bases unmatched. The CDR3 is CASSGWTSGQETQYF. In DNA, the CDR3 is TGTGCCAGCAGCGGGTGGACTAGCGGACAAGAGACCCAGTACTTC.

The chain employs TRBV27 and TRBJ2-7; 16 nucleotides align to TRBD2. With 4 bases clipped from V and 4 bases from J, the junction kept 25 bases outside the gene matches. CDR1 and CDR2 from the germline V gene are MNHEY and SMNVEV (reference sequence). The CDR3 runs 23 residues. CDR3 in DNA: TGTGCCAGCAGTTCTATCACCGAGTTTCTGGGACTAGCGGGAGGGCCCTCTAAGTACGAGCAGTACTTC. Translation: CASSSITEFLGLAGGPSKYEQYF.

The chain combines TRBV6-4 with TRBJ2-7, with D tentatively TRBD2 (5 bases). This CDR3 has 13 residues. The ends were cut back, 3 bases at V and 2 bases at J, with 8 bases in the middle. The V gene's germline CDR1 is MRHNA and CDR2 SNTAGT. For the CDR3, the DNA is TGTGCCAGCAGTGAAGGGAGAACCTACGAGCAGTACTTC. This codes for CASSEGRTYEQYF.

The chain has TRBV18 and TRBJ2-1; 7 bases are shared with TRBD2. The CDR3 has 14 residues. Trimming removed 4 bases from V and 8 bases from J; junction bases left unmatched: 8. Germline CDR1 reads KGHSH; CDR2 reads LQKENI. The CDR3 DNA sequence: TGTGCCAGCTCACAAACCACCCTAGCGGATGAGCAGTTCTTC. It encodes CASSQTTLADEQFF.

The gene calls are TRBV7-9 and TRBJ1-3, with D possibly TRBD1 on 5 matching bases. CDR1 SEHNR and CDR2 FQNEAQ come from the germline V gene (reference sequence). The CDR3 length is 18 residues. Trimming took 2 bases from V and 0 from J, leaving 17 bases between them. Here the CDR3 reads CASSLSPGQGYSGNTIYF. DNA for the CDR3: TGTGCCAGCAGCTTATCCCCTGGGCAGGGCTACTCTGGAAACACCATATATTTT.

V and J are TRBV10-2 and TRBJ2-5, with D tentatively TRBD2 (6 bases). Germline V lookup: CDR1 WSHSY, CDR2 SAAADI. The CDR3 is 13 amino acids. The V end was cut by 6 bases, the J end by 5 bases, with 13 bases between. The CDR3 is CASREGLWETQYF. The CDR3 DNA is TGCGCCAGCAGGGAGGGACTTTGGGAGACCCAGTACTTC.

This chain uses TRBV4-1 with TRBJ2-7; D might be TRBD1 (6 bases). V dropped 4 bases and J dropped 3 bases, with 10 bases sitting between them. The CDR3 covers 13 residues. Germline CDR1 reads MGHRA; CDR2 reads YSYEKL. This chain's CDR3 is CASSPDRSYEQYF. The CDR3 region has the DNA TGCGCCAGCAGCCCCGACAGGAGCTACGAGCAGTACTTC.

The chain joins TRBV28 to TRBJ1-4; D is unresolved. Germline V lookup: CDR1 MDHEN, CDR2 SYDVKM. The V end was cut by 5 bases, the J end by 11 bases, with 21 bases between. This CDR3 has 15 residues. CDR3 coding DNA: TGTGCCAGCAGTGCCAGAACGGGAGGACTAGGCAAACTGTTTTTT. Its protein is CASSARTGGLGKLFF.

The DNA of the CDR3 is TGTGCCAGCAGCGTAGGACAGGGAAGTTTTTCACCCCTCCACTTT. This translates into CASSVGQGSFSPLHF. V is TRBV9 and J is TRBJ1-6; 7 bases align to TRBD1. The V and J ends lost 0 bases and 9 bases, in that order; junction bases with no gene match: 6. The CDR3 loop spans 15 amino acids. Germline lookup yields CDR1 SGDLS and CDR2 YYNGEE. The whole variable domain, remainder taken from reference TRBV9 and TRBJ1-6, is DSGVTQTPKHLITATGQRVTLRCSPRSGDLSVYWYQQSLDQGLQFLIQYYNGEERAKGNILERFSAQQFPDLHSELNLSSLELGDSALYFCASSVGQGSFSPLHFGNGTRLTVT.

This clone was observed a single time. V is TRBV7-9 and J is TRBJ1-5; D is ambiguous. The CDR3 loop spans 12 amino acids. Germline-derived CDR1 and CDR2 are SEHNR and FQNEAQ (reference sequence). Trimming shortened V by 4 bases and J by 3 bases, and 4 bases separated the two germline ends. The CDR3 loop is CASSWPNQPQHF. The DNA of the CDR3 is TGTGCCAGCAGCTGGCCCAATCAGCCCCAGCATTTT.